The rows below give T cell receptor beta chains drawn from one sample of a study of T cells in Graves' hyperthyroidism and ophthalmopathy. TCRdb itself ran the multiplex PCR reads through MiXCR, one entry per CDR3 protein. The top ten clones hold roughly 8% of a sample with fewer than 900,000 distinct CDR3 sequences, about 16% of them seen once. The sequencing input was blood. The receptors were gathered from a man younger than 30 with Graves' hyperthyroidism. The CDR3 runs from the conserved cysteine through the conserved F or W.

v_gene: TRBV20-1
j_gene: TRBJ1-4
CDR3aa: CSARQGLDEKLFF

v_gene: TRBV28
j_gene: TRBJ2-5
CDR3aa: CASSPPTSAQETQYF

v_gene: TRBV4-1
j_gene: TRBJ2-7
CDR3aa: CASSQVVAPTTYEQYF

v_gene: TRBV12-3/TRBV12-4
j_gene: TRBJ2-3
CDR3aa: CASSRGFPDTQYF

v_gene: TRBV28
j_gene: TRBJ2-7
CDR3aa: CASSRTSGTREQYF

v_gene: TRBV6-1
j_gene: TRBJ2-2
CDR3aa: CASSPAGARGWTGELFF

v_gene: TRBV2
j_gene: TRBJ2-3
CDR3aa: CASDLNTDTQYF

v_gene: TRBV18
j_gene: TRBJ1-2
CDR3aa: CASSPDRPYGYTF

v_gene: TRBV20-1
j_gene: TRBJ2-4
CDR3aa: CSTGQGAKNIQYF

v_gene: TRBV4-1
j_gene: TRBJ2-7
CDR3aa: CASKLRDSHYEQYF

v_gene: TRBV20-1
j_gene: TRBJ2-3
CDR3aa: CSAPDRVTSTDTQYF

v_gene: TRBV3-1
j_gene: TRBJ2-7
CDR3aa: CASSQGAGLRWYEQYF

v_gene: TRBV28
j_gene: TRBJ2-5
CDR3aa: CASSRGHPSGETQYF

v_gene: TRBV28
j_gene: TRBJ2-7
CDR3aa: CASSPLDGTSGESYEQYF

v_gene: TRBV18
j_gene: TRBJ2-1
CDR3aa: CASSLNPPDRIYNEQFF

v_gene: TRBV20-1
j_gene: TRBJ2-1
CDR3aa: CSARHLAGFDEQFF

v_gene: TRBV30
j_gene: TRBJ2-3
CDR3aa: CAWSVRGPDTQYF

v_gene: TRBV4-2
j_gene: TRBJ1-1
CDR3aa: CASSQERGNTEAFF

v_gene: TRBV11-2
j_gene: TRBJ2-7
CDR3aa: CASSLAGTLYEQYF

v_gene: TRBV18
j_gene: TRBJ2-1
CDR3aa: CASSPGQEGSEQFF

v_gene: TRBV3-1
j_gene: TRBJ2-1
CDR3aa: CASSQGSGRGLWEQFF

v_gene: TRBV30
j_gene: TRBJ2-5
CDR3aa: CAWRMGGPGETQYF

v_gene: TRBV12-5
j_gene: TRBJ2-1
CDR3aa: CASGLVRLGLAPYNEQFF

v_gene: TRBV12-3/TRBV12-4
j_gene: TRBJ2-1
CDR3aa: CASSPRGRPSRGLNEQFF

v_gene: TRBV6-5
j_gene: TRBJ2-5
CDR3aa: CASSYQGGAETQYF

v_gene: TRBV20-1
j_gene: TRBJ2-5
CDR3aa: CSAAARTSGQETQYF

v_gene: TRBV12-3/TRBV12-4
j_gene: TRBJ2-7
CDR3aa: CASSAWGDTSQHEQYF

v_gene: TRBV7-2
j_gene: TRBJ2-3
CDR3aa: CASSFDTDTQYF

v_gene: TRBV24-1
j_gene: TRBJ2-2
CDR3aa: CATSDGGSRNTGELFF

v_gene: TRBV6-1
j_gene: TRBJ2-5
CDR3aa: CASSRLLAGDGETQYF

v_gene: TRBV7-2
j_gene: TRBJ1-1
CDR3aa: CASSHDREPWGTEAFF

v_gene: TRBV6-1
j_gene: TRBJ2-7
CDR3aa: CAASGTGFYEQYF

v_gene: TRBV28
j_gene: TRBJ2-7
CDR3aa: CASRRDRAYEQYF

v_gene: TRBV29-1
j_gene: TRBJ2-1
CDR3aa: CSVPIYSYNEQFF

v_gene: TRBV20-1
j_gene: TRBJ2-7
CDR3aa: CSATGSIYEQYF

v_gene: TRBV28
j_gene: TRBJ1-1
CDR3aa: CASSEPGQPMNTEAFF

v_gene: TRBV2
j_gene: TRBJ2-7
CDR3aa: CASSFGLGSSYEQYF

v_gene: TRBV27
j_gene: TRBJ2-7
CDR3aa: CASRNEAGGPEQYF

v_gene: TRBV2
j_gene: TRBJ2-1
CDR3aa: CASIGQDSGEQFF

v_gene: TRBV28
j_gene: TRBJ2-7
CDR3aa: CASSSRKEEQYF

v_gene: TRBV12-3/TRBV12-4
j_gene: TRBJ1-2
CDR3aa: CASSLAWTGRYGYTF

v_gene: TRBV6-1
j_gene: TRBJ1-1
CDR3aa: CASNQVSNTEAFF

v_gene: TRBV27
j_gene: TRBJ2-1
CDR3aa: CASGPFDEQFF

v_gene: TRBV12-3/TRBV12-4
j_gene: TRBJ2-7
CDR3aa: CASSTGTSFYEQYF

v_gene: TRBV19
j_gene: TRBJ2-4
CDR3aa: CASSALGGRRGNIQYF

v_gene: TRBV20-1
j_gene: TRBJ1-2
CDR3aa: CSARQGVDYGYTF

v_gene: TRBV5-5
j_gene: TRBJ1-1
CDR3aa: CASSSTNRTEAFF

v_gene: TRBV6-1
j_gene: TRBJ1-6
CDR3aa: CASSLGFLPLHF

v_gene: TRBV12-3/TRBV12-4
j_gene: TRBJ1-2
CDR3aa: CASSLTGTLGGYTF

v_gene: TRBV7-2
j_gene: TRBJ2-5
CDR3aa: CASRLGTAIQETQYF

v_gene: TRBV11-2
j_gene: TRBJ1-3
CDR3aa: CASSLDGRTGNTIYF

v_gene: TRBV19
j_gene: TRBJ2-6
CDR3aa: CASSIWDRGRGANVLTF

v_gene: TRBV12-3/TRBV12-4
j_gene: TRBJ1-5
CDR3aa: CASSSRENSNQPQHF

v_gene: TRBV9
j_gene: TRBJ2-5
CDR3aa: CASSVGTPRWETQYF

v_gene: TRBV20-1
j_gene: TRBJ2-7
CDR3aa: CSAGTGRDHEQYF

v_gene: TRBV12-5
j_gene: TRBJ2-1
CDR3aa: CASGLSVRNEQFF

v_gene: TRBV11-2
j_gene: TRBJ2-7
CDR3aa: CASSLVRALSYEQYF